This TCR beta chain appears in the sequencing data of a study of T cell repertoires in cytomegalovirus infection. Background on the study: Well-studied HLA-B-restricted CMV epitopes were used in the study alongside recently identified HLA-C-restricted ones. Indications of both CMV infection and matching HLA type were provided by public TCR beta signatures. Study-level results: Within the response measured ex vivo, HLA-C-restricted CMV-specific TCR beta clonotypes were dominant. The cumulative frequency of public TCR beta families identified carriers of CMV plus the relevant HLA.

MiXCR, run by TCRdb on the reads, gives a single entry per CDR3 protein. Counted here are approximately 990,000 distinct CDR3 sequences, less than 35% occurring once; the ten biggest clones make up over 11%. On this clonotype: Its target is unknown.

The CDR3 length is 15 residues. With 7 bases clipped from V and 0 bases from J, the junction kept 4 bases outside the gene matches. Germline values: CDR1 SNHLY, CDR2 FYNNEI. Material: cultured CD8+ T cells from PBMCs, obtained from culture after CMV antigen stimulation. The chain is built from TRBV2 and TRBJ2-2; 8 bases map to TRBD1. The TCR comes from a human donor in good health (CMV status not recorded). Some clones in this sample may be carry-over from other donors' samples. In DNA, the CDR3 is TGTGCCAGCATAGGGGGACAGGCGAACACCGGGGAGCTGTTTTTT. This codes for CASIGGQANTGELFF.